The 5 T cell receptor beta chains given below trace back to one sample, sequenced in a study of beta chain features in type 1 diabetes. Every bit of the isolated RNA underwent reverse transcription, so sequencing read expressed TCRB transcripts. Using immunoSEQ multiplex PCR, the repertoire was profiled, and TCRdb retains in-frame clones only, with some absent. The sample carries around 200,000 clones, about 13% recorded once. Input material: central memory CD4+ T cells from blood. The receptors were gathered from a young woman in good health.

CDR3 nucleotides: TGTGCCAGCAGCGAGGATAGCGGCTCATCCTACGAGCAGTACTTC. Its protein product is CASSEDSGSSYEQYF. This chain joins TRBV4-2 and TRBJ2-7; D may be TRBD2 (6 bases). This CDR3 is built from 15 residues. Trimming stripped 5 bases from V and 1 base from J, with 15 bases between. The germline CDR1 and CDR2 sequences are LGHNA and YNFKEQ.

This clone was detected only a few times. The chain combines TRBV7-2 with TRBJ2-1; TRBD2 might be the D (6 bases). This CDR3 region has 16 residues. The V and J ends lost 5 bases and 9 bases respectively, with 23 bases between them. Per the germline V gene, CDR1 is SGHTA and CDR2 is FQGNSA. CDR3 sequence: CASSPGTSGSGREQFF. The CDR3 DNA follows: TGTGCCAGCAGCCCGGGGACGAGCGGGTCAGGTCGTGAGCAGTTCTTC.

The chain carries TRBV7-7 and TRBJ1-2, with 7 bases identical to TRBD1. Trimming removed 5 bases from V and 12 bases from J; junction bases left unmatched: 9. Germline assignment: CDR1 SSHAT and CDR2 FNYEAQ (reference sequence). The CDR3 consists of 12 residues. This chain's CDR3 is CASSQKDRSNTF. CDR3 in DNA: TGTGCCAGCAGCCAAAAGGACAGGAGCAACACCTTC.

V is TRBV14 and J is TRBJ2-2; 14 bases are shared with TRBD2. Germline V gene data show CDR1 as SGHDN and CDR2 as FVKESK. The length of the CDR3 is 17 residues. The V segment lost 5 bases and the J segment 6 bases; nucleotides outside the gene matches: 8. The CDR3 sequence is CASSNPGLAGDAGELFF. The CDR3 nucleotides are TGTGCCAGCAGCAACCCGGGACTAGCGGGAGATGCCGGGGAGCTGTTTTTT.

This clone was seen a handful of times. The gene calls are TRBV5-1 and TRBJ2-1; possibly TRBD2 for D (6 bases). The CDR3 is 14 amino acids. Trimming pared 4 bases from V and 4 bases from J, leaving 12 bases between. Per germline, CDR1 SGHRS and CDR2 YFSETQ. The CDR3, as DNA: TGCGCCAGCAGCGAAGGGACTGGATACAATGAGCAGTTCTTC. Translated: CASSEGTGYNEQFF.